The 9 T cell receptor beta chains given below trace back to one sample, sequenced in a study of blood T cell repertoires in COVID-19 (dated by TCRdb to 2018 to 2020). Library preparation employed the immunoSEQ multiplex PCR assay. TCRdb holds this immuneACCESS table with in-frame rearrangements only. Some clones are missing; in checked studies, unresolved V genes explain under half, and the rest has no known cause. The sample contains under 200,000 clones, more than 75% of them found a single time. The ten largest clones add up to roughly 2% of the sample. Sequencing was done on a sample of peripheral blood. The receptors stem from a middle-aged man who had recovered from COVID-19.

A note on this clone: The sample carries other DNA sequences with the same CDR3. This rearrangement joins TRBV7-2 to TRBJ2-1; a weak D match, TRBD2 (6 bases). The CDR3 contains 15 residues. Germline assignment: CDR1 SGHTA and CDR2 FQGNSA. V was pared by 0 bases and J by 4 bases, with 10 bases between. In DNA, the CDR3 is TGTGCCAGCAGCTTAGCTGGCGGGACGTACAATGAGCAGTTCTTC. This sequence encodes CASSLAGGTYNEQFF.

The J gene is TRBJ1-2, the V gene TRBV10-3; D is undetermined. Germline V gene sequence: CDR1 ENHRY, CDR2 SYGVKD. There are 13 residues in the CDR3. V shed 3 bases and J shed 3 bases, with 8 bases lying between them. The CDR3 DNA follows: TGTGCCATCAGTGATAGCCCAGACTATGGCTACACCTTC. Translated: CAISDSPDYGYTF.

The rearrangement joins TRBV5-4 to TRBJ2-5; 12 positions match TRBD2. Germline V CDR1 and CDR2: SGHNT, YYREEE (reference sequence). CDR3 length: 18 amino acids. V shed 1 base and J 0 bases; nucleotides not matched to a gene: 7. CDR3 DNA sequence: TGTGCCAGCAGCTTGATGGCTAGCGGGGGGGCGAACCAAGAGACCCAGTACTTC. Amino acids: CASSLMASGGANQETQYF.

V gene TRBV5-1 combines with J gene TRBJ2-5; tentative D call: TRBD2 (5 bases). This CDR3 is built from 14 residues. The V and J ends lost 5 bases and 5 bases respectively, with 16 bases between them. The germline gives CDR1 SGHRS, CDR2 YFSETQ. CDR3 sequence reads: CASRRNSGAETQYF. The CDR3 nucleotides read TGCGCCAGCAGGCGGAACAGCGGCGCGGAGACCCAGTACTTC.

The V and J genes are TRBV27 and TRBJ1-6, with 7 nucleotides matching TRBD1. The germline gives CDR1 MNHEY, CDR2 SMNVEV (reference sequence). With 2 bases clipped from V and 3 bases from J, the junction kept 10 bases outside the gene matches. The length of the CDR3 is 18 residues. CDR3 sequence reads: CASSLIFDRVGYNSPLHF. CDR3 in DNA: TGTGCCAGCAGTTTAATTTTTGACAGGGTCGGCTATAATTCACCCCTCCACTTT.

The rearrangement links TRBV19 to TRBJ2-5; possible D gene TRBD2, 6 bases. The CDR3 runs 13 residues. V gave up 7 bases and J gave up 6 bases, with 15 bases separating them. Germline V gene sequence: CDR1 LNHDA, CDR2 SQIVND (reference sequence). The CDR3 coding sequence is TGTGCCAGTACCCTCGGGGGAGGACAGACCCAGTACTTC. This sequence encodes CASTLGGGQTQYF.

The chain is built from TRBV11-3 and TRBJ2-1, with 9 bases identical to TRBD1. The trim removed 5 bases at V and 4 bases at J, leaving 12 bases unmatched. This CDR3 has 17 amino acids. The V gene's germline CDR1 is SGHNT and CDR2 YENEEA. The CDR3: CASSNCNSTGGYNEQFF. The CDR3 nucleotides are TGTGCCAGCAGCAATTGCAACTCGACAGGGGGGTACAATGAGCAGTTCTTC.

The table lists this clone with a count of one. Additional DNA sequences in this sample encode the identical CDR3. The gene calls are TRBV18 and TRBJ2-2, with 8 nucleotides matching TRBD2. V trimming: 2 bases; J trimming: 2 bases; junction bases outside the gene matches: 4. This CDR3 has 16 residues. Germline V gives CDR1 KGHSH, CDR2 LQKENI. This CDR3 is CASSPSIAGNTGELFF. CDR3 nucleotides: TGTGCCAGCTCACCATCCATAGCGGGAAACACCGGGGAGCTGTTTTTT.

This clone has only one observation. The rearrangement uses TRBV12-3 or TRBV12-4 and TRBJ1-2; 9 positions agree with TRBD1. Trimming at V came to 5 bases and at J to 8 bases, leaving 6 bases not matched to a gene. This CDR3 contains 13 residues. The CDR3 region has the DNA TGTGCCAGCAGTCCTGGGACAGGGAGCGGCTACACCTTC. Protein sequence: CASSPGTGSGYTF.